This T cell receptor beta chain originates from a study of cytomegalovirus exposure and HLA in healthy donors. In the study overall: Early release data held 85 million or so unique TCRs from HLA-typed donors. Study-level findings and limits: HLA allele associations emerged for roughly 16,000 TCR beta sequences in a later analysis, at 0.05 false discovery rate.

Primers included in the PCR were 60 Vbeta and 13 Jbeta primers. Per the authors' pipeline: Later reanalysis found 80 million or so unique TCR beta chains, some 10 million of them shared. Profiling relied on immunoSEQ multiplex PCR, and the TCRdb table lists in-frame clones only, not all of them. V, J and clone size are taken as reported in that table, and D and trimming were inferred from the DNA itself. The sample contains around 130,000 clones, approximately 80% of which appear only once. Likely unrecorded immune exposures existed in these nominally healthy donors. A remark on this clone: Its specificity is not known.

This CDR3 spans 16 amino acids. Germline V CDR1 and CDR2: SGHDT, YYEEEE. V trimming: 4 bases; J trimming: 5 bases; junction bases outside the gene matches: 6. V and J are TRBV5-6 and TRBJ2-5; 15 nucleotides line up with TRBD2. The source material was PBMCs. The TCR comes from a human donor in good health. The CDR3 DNA follows: TGTGCCAGCAGCAAAGGACTAGCGGGGGGGGTGGAGACCCAGTACTTC. This codes for CASSKGLAGGVETQYF. The full variable domain, completed using reference TRBV5-6 and TRBJ2-5, is DAGVTQSPTHLIKTRGQQVTLRCSPKSGHDTVSWYQQALGQGPQFIFQYYEEEERQRGNFPDRFSGHQFPNYSSELNVNALLLGDSALYLCASSKGLAGGVETQYFGPGTRLLVL.